The source of this TCR beta chain is a study of graft-versus-host responses after intestinal transplantation. Overall study context: Among the recipients, transplants were multivisceral, liver-intestinal, or isolated intestinal.

A remark on this clone: The antigen is undetermined.

V trimming: 5 bases; J trimming: 11 bases; junction bases outside the gene matches: 11. This CDR3 is built from 16 residues. Germline lookup yields CDR1 MNHNY and CDR2 SVGAGI (reference sequence). Assay: immunoSEQ multiplex PCR; the TCRdb copy retains only in-frame clones and omits some. The table lists under 50,000 clones, approximately 89% of them singletons. Regarding the study as a whole: GvH clones detected in recipient marrow included some appearing first in ileum or blood.

This TCR was sampled from a human patient who received an intestinal transplant, so some T cells may come from the graft donor. The specimen was PBMCs, collected just under 270 days after transplant. V and J are TRBV6-6 and TRBJ2-5; TRBD2 matches 16 bases. The CDR3 protein is CASSRLGLAGGEVQYF. Here the CDR3 DNA reads TGTGCCAGCAGTCGCCTGGGACTAGCGGGGGGGGAAGTGCAGTACTTC.